Each of the 21 T cell receptor beta chains below was sequenced from the same sample in a study of beta chain features in type 1 diabetes. Study-level results: Shorter TCRB CDR3s, moderately but significantly so, were found in Type 1 diabetes patients in all four CD4+ subsets.

The sequenced template was cDNA made from the entire isolated RNA. Data came from immunoSEQ multiplex PCR; TCRdb stores just in-frame clones and leaves some out. This sample has nearly 350,000 clones, with over 7% found just once. Their target antigens are unknown. Specimen: central memory CD4+ T cells from blood. The receptors stem from a man aged 30 to 45 with type 1 diabetes.

The rearrangement links TRBV5-1 to TRBJ1-1; D gene ambiguous. The CDR3 has 15 amino acids. The germline CDR1 and CDR2 sequences are SGHRS and YFSETQ. V was shortened by 4 bases and J by 4 bases, with 17 bases between the two germline ends. CDR3 nucleotide sequence: TGCGCCAGCAGCCCCGATTCCCAGTCGACCACTGAAGCTTTCTTT. Amino acid sequence: CASSPDSQSTTEAFF. Full variable domain (missing parts from reference TRBV5-1 and TRBJ1-1): KAGVTQTPRYLIKTRGQQVTLSCSPISGHRSVSWYQQTPGQGLQFLFEYFSETQRNKGNFPGRFSGRQFSNSRSEMNVSTLELGDSALYLCASSPDSQSTTEAFFGQGTRLTVV.

In its sample, this clone was seen a few times. The chain recombines TRBV23-1 with TRBJ2-7, with 7 positions matching TRBD1. TRBV23-1 is filed as an ORF, its function uncertain. The V and J ends lost 4 bases and 3 bases, in that order; junction bases with no gene match: 9. This CDR3 has 15 residues. The chain's CDR3 is CASSRRDRELYEQYF. CDR3 sequence (DNA): TGCGCCAGCAGTCGCCGAGACAGGGAACTCTACGAGCAGTACTTC.

The chain carries TRBV30 and TRBJ2-3; TRBD1 agrees at 7 bases. This CDR3 comprises 15 residues. The ends lost 3 bases at V and 1 base at J; junction bases unmatched: 7. The germline gives CDR1 GTSNPN, CDR2 SVGIG (reference sequence). CDR3 coding DNA: TGTGCCTGGAGACCCGGACAGGCAGGCACAGATACGCAGTATTTT. This gives the protein CAWRPGQAGTDTQYF.

The chain has TRBV6-6 and TRBJ2-3; D is undetermined. The V end was cut by 6 bases, the J end by 2 bases, with 6 bases between. CDR3 length: 12 amino acids. CDR1 is MNHNY, CDR2 SVGAGI, per germline (reference sequence). The CDR3 sequence: CASSGTTDTQYF. CDR3 coding DNA: TGTGCCAGCAGCGGCACCACAGATACGCAGTATTTT.

This chain connects TRBV18 to TRBJ2-1; D may match TRBD1 or TRBD2 (5 bases each). V was shortened by 0 bases and J by 5 bases, with 8 bases between the two germline ends. The CDR3 consists of 14 residues. Germline CDR1 is KGHSH and CDR2 is LQKENI. CDR3 sequence reads: CASSPPGPNNEQFF. The CDR3 DNA sequence: TGTGCCAGCTCACCACCGGGACCGAACAATGAGCAGTTCTTC.

A few counts support this clone. V is TRBV7-2 and J is TRBJ2-7; 8 bases agree with TRBD1. J was trimmed by 5 bases and V by 3 bases; bases with no gene match: 6. Germline V gives CDR1 SGHTA, CDR2 FQGNSA. This CDR3 is 14 amino acids long. The CDR3 loop reads CASSFRYRGDEQYF. CDR3 coding DNA: TGTGCCAGCAGCTTCCGGTACAGGGGGGACGAGCAGTACTTC.

This clone was recorded a few times. This rearrangement joins TRBV11-2 to TRBJ2-7; the match to TRBD1 covers 9 bases. The CDR3 extends over 13 amino acids. From germline, CDR1 is SGHAT and CDR2 FQNNGV. V shed 3 bases and J 7 bases; nucleotides not matched to a gene: 4. CDR3 DNA: TGTGCCAGCAGCTTGGGACAGGGCCGGGAGCAGTACTTC. Its translation is CASSLGQGREQYF.

This clone was recorded once. The V call is TRBV9, the J call TRBJ2-2, with D unresolved. Germline CDR1 and CDR2: SGDLS and YYNGEE. The CDR3 length is 15 residues. V gave up 3 bases and J gave up 3 bases, with 12 bases separating them. CDR3 residues: CASSASVTYTGELFF. The CDR3 DNA reads TGTGCCAGCAGCGCCTCAGTCACCTACACCGGGGAGCTGTTTTTT. Full variable domain (remainder filled in from reference TRBV9 and TRBJ2-2): DSGVTQTPKHLITATGQRVTLRCSPRSGDLSVYWYQQSLDQGLQFLIQYYNGEERAKGNILERFSAQQFPDLHSELNLSSLELGDSALYFCASSASVTYTGELFFGEGSRLTVL.

This clone came up a few times. The chain links TRBV29-1 to TRBJ1-2, with 7 bases matching TRBD1. Germline assignment: CDR1 SQVTM and CDR2 ANQGSEA. The J segment lost 2 bases and the V segment lost 6 bases, leaving 3 bases of the junction unmatched. This CDR3 spans 12 amino acids. CDR3 nucleotides: TGCAGCGTCTTGACAGGGAACTATGGCTACACCTTC. This codes for CSVLTGNYGYTF.

Concerning this clone itself: At one of its ends the junction is not consistent with the germline gene, which may arise from a read error. This chain connects TRBV9 to TRBJ2-3, with D uncertain. CDR1 and CDR2 from the germline V gene are SGDLS and YYNGEE. The CDR3 totals 14 residues. The CDR3 nucleotides read TGTGCCAGCAGTGTAGACCGAGCCACAGATACGCAGTATTTT. Amino acid sequence: CASSVDRATDTQYF.

The sample holds many counts of this clone. The rearrangement joins TRBV10-1 to TRBJ1-1; 7 bases agree with TRBD1. The germline V gene encodes CDR1 WNHNN and CDR2 SYGVQD (reference sequence). V was clipped by 6 bases and J by 4 bases; unmatched bases: 8. The CDR3 covers 14 residues. CDR3 region: CASSQTGLGTEAFF. As DNA, the CDR3 is TGCGCCAGCAGCCAGACAGGGCTGGGCACTGAAGCTTTCTTT.

J is TRBJ2-6 and V is TRBV4-3; D is uncertain. The V end lost 4 bases, the J end lost 0 bases, and 13 bases lay between the germline ends. Germline CDR1 LGHNA, CDR2 YSLEER. This CDR3 has 17 amino acids. This chain's CDR3 is CASSLYGSGSGANVLTF. The CDR3 bases are TGCGCCAGCAGCCTTTATGGAAGTGGCTCTGGGGCCAACGTCCTGACTTTC.

This chain uses TRBV4-3 with TRBJ1-5; D possibly corresponds to TRBD1 (5 bases). Germline V lookup: CDR1 LGHNA, CDR2 YSLEER. The germline V and J ends were trimmed by 0 bases and 8 bases, with 17 bases remaining between them. The CDR3 extends over 16 amino acids. In DNA, the CDR3 is TGCGCCAGCAGCCAAGATTTGGCAGGGCGGTTTGAGCCCCAGCATTTT. Translation: CASSQDLAGRFEPQHF.

The chain recombines TRBV11-2 with TRBJ2-1; TRBD1 agrees at 9 bases. This CDR3 is built from 15 residues. The germline gives CDR1 SGHAT, CDR2 FQNNGV. V dropped 3 bases and J dropped 6; count of bases not matched to a gene: 6. The CDR3 bases are TGTGCCAGCAGCTTGGTGGGACAGGGCACCAATGAGCAGTTCTTC. Its translation is CASSLVGQGTNEQFF.

The chain uses TRBV7-9 and TRBJ2-2; the D gene is possibly TRBD2 (6 bases). The CDR3 covers 14 residues. With 5 bases removed from V and 5 bases from J, the gap between germline ends came to 12 bases. CDR1 and CDR2 from the germline V gene are SEHNR and FQNEAQ (reference sequence). Here the CDR3 reads CASSPSGRTGELFF. The CDR3, as DNA: TGTGCCAGCAGCCCCTCCGGGAGAACCGGGGAGCTGTTTTTT. The full variable domain, in which reference TRBV7-9 and TRBJ2-2 provide the parts outside the CDR3, is DTGVSQNPRHKITKRGQNVTFRCDPISEHNRLYWYRQTLGQGPEFLTYFQNEAQLEKSRLLSDRFSAERPKGSFSTLEIQRTEQGDSAMYLCASSPSGRTGELFFGEGSRLTVL.

The V and J genes are TRBV15 and TRBJ1-2, with D possibly being TRBD1 (6 bases). CDR3 length equals 15 residues. Germline values: CDR1 LNHNV, CDR2 YYDKDF (reference sequence). Trimming took off 0 bases at V and 2 bases at J, with 10 bases between the two ends. This CDR3 reads CATSREGGPNYGYTF. The CDR3 DNA reads as TGTGCCACCAGCAGAGAGGGGGGGCCCAACTATGGCTACACCTTC.

This clone was counted a few times. The chain carries TRBV4-2 and TRBJ1-1, with D perhaps matching TRBD1 (5 bases). This CDR3 comprises 16 residues. Trimming cost V 0 bases and J 6 bases, with 17 bases left between them. Germline CDR1 and CDR2: LGHNA and YNFKEQ. CDR3 residues: CASSQDQQVAGPEAFF. CDR3 DNA sequence: TGTGCCAGCAGCCAAGATCAACAGGTGGCTGGACCTGAAGCTTTCTTT.

This clone was found a few times. The chain combines TRBV9 with TRBJ2-1; no reliable D call. CDR1 and CDR2 from the germline V gene are SGDLS and YYNGEE. CDR3 size: 16 residues. Trimming took 0 bases from V and 3 from J, leaving 13 bases between them. This CDR3 is CASSVALGSIYNEQFF. The CDR3 DNA reads as TGTGCCAGCAGCGTAGCTCTAGGATCAATCTACAATGAGCAGTTCTTC.

The rearrangement uses TRBV4-3 and TRBJ1-4; 8 positions match TRBD1. The CDR3 consists of 18 residues. CDR1 and CDR2 (germline): LGHNA, YSLEER. V was pared by 0 bases and J by 3 bases, with 9 bases of the junction left unmatched. The chain's CDR3 is CASSQEVAGGTANEKLFF. Written as DNA, the CDR3 is TGCGCCAGCAGCCAAGAGGTCGCAGGGGGCACGGCTAATGAAAAACTGTTTTTT.

This clone was detected a few times. The chain couples TRBV13 to TRBJ1-2, with TRBD1 matching 11 bases. The J segment lost 13 bases and the V segment lost 0 bases, leaving 7 bases of the junction unmatched. This CDR3 comprises 14 residues. Germline CDR1 is PRHDT and CDR2 is FYEKMQ (reference sequence). The CDR3 DNA follows: TGTGCCAGCAGCTTAGGCGGACAGGGGGCAATAGGCACCTTC. It encodes CASSLGGQGAIGTF.

This clone was counted between two and nine times. The rearrangement joins TRBV7-2 to TRBJ1-6; 7 bases line up with TRBD1. The CDR3 is 18 residues long. The V segment lost 0 bases and the J segment 1 base; nucleotides outside the gene matches: 6. Per the germline V gene, CDR1 is SGHTA and CDR2 is FQGNSA. CDR3 nucleotide sequence: TGTGCCAGCAGCTTAGCGCACAGGGGAGAATCCTATAATTCACCCCTCCACTTT. Translated, it gives CASSLAHRGESYNSPLHF.